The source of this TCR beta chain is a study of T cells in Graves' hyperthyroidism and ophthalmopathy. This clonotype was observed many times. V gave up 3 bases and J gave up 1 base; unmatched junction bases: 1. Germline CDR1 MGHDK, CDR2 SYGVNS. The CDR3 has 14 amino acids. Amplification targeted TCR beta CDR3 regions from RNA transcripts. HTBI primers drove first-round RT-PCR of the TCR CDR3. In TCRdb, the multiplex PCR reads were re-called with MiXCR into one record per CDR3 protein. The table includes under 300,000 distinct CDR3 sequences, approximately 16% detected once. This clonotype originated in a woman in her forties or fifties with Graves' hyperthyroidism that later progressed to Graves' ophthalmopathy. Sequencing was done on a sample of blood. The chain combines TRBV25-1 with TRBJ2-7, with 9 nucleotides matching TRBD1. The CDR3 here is CASSEDRGSYEQYF. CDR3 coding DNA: TGTGCCAGCAGTGAGGACAGGGGTTCCTACGAGCAGTACTTC.